A selection of T cell receptor beta chains follows, all from one sample in a study of blood T cell repertoires in COVID-19. The protocol was immunoSEQ multiplex PCR, while the TCRdb copy is restricted to in-frame clones and leaves out a portion. The profile shows about 250,000 clones, more than 75% of them singletons. Sequences were obtained from PBMCs or T cells enriched from blood (not recorded which). These receptors were taken from a man in his forties or fifties who had recovered from COVID-19. Each CDR3 is given without its conserved first and last residue.

>TRBV28|TRBJ1-5
ASSQMGTGVNQPQH
>TRBV29-1|TRBJ1-4
SAQDSSTNEKLF
>TRBV9|TRBJ1-2
ASSVGGHSYGYT
>TRBV7-9|TRBJ1-3
ASSLGTGGFGNTIY
>TRBV2|TRBJ2-1
ASRERAHSYNEQF
>TRBV12-3/TRBV12-4|TRBJ1-2
ASRRSYGYT
>TRBV18|TRBJ2-7
ASSPASGSWSSYEQY
>TRBV7-2|TRBJ1-2
ASSANTEGDNYGYT
>TRBV19|TRBJ2-5
ASSIDLGGLWETQY
>TRBV5-4|TRBJ2-1
ASSFSGSRDNEQF
>TRBV19|TRBJ2-1
ASGTGGQTEQF
>TRBV9|TRBJ2-1
ASSPHKEQF
>TRBV3-1/TRBV3-2|TRBJ2-7
ASSRDRNEQY
>TRBV23-1|TRBJ2-2
ASPGDTSTGELF
>TRBV27|TRBJ2-3
ASSLRDTQY
>TRBV27|TRBJ1-4
ASRQGREKLF
>TRBV9|TRBJ1-1
ASSVVGESARAF
>TRBV7-2|TRBJ2-5
ASSLPGVRKTQY
>TRBV28|TRBJ1-3
ASSLSLSGNTIY
>TRBV6-2/TRBV6-3|TRBJ1-5
ASSFSLAGMGNQPQH
>TRBV21-1|TRBJ2-7
ASSSRQTYEQY
>TRBV7-9|TRBJ1-1
ASSVNYRGVRTEAF
>TRBV7-8|TRBJ2-1
ASSSRDRVWRERSYNEQF
>TRBV20-1|TRBJ1-5
SASSQGSQPQH
>TRBV5-4|TRBJ1-2
ASSPSQGGGAYGYT
>TRBV19|TRBJ1-1
ASWSPRGNTEAF
>TRBV12-3/TRBV12-4|TRBJ2-2
ASSHGGGELF
>TRBV12-3/TRBV12-4|TRBJ1-1
ASGRGVTEAF
>TRBV4-3|TRBJ2-3
ASSQEGGGTDTQY
>TRBV27|TRBJ2-7
ASSWGGRASYEQY
>TRBV29-1|TRBJ1-1
SVARTVLNTEAF
>TRBV3-1/TRBV3-2|TRBJ1-4
ASSQTGVGEKLF
>TRBV12-3/TRBV12-4|TRBJ2-3
ASSPSTDTQY
>TRBV7-9|TRBJ1-6
ASSLALGDYGNSPLH
>TRBV6-5|TRBJ2-7
ASSYSGEDYEQY
>TRBV14|TRBJ2-1
ASSQLAGGKNEQF
>TRBV19|TRBJ2-7
ASSTYSGTEQY
>TRBV5-1|TRBJ2-3
ASSLGLAGGTDTQY
>TRBV5-6|TRBJ2-3
ASSLGVLRSGTQY
>TRBV4-3|TRBJ2-7
ASSQDEGAVLVHEQY
>TRBV19|TRBJ2-7
ASSILPTWEGLGYEQY
>TRBV24-1|TRBJ2-5
ATSWGQGTQY
>TRBV5-1|TRBJ1-1
ASSLAQGNTEAF
>TRBV5-1|TRBJ2-1
ASSLLSTGISEQF
>TRBV24-1|TRBJ2-1
ATSDFSVGEDEQF
>TRBV10-3|TRBJ2-1
AISTGTSGYNEQF
>TRBV19|TRBJ1-5
ASSITLQGDQPQH
>TRBV3-1/TRBV3-2|TRBJ2-3
ASSLGTSFATDTQY
>TRBV27|TRBJ2-1
ASRMSSGGYEQF
>TRBV5-6|TRBJ2-7
ASSFGWTGGNEQY
>TRBV7-6|TRBJ2-3
ASSLASYRAENTDTQY
>TRBV7-2|TRBJ1-4
ASSSRQANEKLF
>TRBV12-3/TRBV12-4|TRBJ2-5
ASSQLAGETQY
>TRBV1|TRBJ2-2
TSSQFSNRQNTGELF
>TRBV19|TRBJ1-5
ASDPGQGAWGNQPQH